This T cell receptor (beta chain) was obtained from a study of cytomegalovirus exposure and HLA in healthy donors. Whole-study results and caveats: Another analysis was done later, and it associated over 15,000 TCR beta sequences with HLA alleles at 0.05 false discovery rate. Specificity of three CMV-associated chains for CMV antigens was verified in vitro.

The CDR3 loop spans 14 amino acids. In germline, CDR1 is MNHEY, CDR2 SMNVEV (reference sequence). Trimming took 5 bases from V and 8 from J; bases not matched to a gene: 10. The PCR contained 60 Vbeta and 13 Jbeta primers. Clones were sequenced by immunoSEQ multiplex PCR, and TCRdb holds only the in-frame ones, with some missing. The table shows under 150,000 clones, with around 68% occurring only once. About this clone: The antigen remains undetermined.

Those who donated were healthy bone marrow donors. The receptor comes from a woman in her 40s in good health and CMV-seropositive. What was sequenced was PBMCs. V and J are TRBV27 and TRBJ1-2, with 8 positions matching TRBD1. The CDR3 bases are TGTGCCAGCAGTAAACAGGGGGTGACGGGCGGCTACACCTTC. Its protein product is CASSKQGVTGGYTF.